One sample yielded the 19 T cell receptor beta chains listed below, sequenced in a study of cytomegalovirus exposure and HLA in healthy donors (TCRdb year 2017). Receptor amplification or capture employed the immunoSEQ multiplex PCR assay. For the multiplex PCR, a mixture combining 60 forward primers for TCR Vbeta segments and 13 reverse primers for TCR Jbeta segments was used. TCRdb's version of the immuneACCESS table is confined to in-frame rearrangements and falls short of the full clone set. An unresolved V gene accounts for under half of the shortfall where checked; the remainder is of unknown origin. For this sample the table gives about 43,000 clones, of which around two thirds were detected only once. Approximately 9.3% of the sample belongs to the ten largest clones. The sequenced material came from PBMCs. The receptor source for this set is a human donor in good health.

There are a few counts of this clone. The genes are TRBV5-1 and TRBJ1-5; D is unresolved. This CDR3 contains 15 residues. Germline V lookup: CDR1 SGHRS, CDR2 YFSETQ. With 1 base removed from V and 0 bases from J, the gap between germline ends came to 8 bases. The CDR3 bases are TGCGCCAGCAGCTTGTATGGCCATAGCAATCAGCCCCAGCATTTT. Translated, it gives CASSLYGHSNQPQHF.

The CDR3 region has the DNA TGTGCCATCAGTGAGTCAGGAGGGAACTCTGGAAACACCATATATTTT. Protein: CAISESGGNSGNTIYF. The rearrangement links TRBV10-3 to TRBJ1-3; D remains unclear. The CDR3 sequence is 16 residues long. In germline, CDR1 is ENHRY, CDR2 SYGVKD. V gave up 0 bases and J gave up 0 bases, with 9 bases separating them.

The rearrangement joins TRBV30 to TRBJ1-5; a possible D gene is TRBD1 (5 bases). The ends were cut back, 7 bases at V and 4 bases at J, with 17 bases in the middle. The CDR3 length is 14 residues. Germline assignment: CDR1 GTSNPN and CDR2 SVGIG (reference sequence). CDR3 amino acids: CAYQITGTNQPQHF. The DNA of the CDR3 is TGTGCCTATCAGATAACAGGAACTAATCAGCCCCAGCATTTT.

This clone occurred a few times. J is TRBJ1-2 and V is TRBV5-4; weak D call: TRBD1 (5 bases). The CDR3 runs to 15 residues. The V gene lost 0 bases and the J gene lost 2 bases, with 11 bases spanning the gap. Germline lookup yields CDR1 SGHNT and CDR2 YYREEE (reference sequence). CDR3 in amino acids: CASSLEGTQNYGYTF. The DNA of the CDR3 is TGTGCCAGCAGCTTGGAGGGGACTCAGAACTATGGCTACACCTTC. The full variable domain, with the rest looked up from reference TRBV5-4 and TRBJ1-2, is ETGVTQSPTHLIKTRGQQVTLRCSSQSGHNTVSWYQQALGQGPQFIFQYYREEENGRGNFPPRFSGLQFPNYSSELNVNALELDDSALYLCASSLEGTQNYGYTFGSGTRLTVV.

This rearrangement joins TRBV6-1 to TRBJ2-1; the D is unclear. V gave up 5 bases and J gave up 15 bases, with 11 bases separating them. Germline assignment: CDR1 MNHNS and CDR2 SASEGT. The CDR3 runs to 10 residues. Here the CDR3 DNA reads TGTGCCAGCAGTAGCTCCCCGGGGTTCTTC. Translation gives CASSSSPGFF.

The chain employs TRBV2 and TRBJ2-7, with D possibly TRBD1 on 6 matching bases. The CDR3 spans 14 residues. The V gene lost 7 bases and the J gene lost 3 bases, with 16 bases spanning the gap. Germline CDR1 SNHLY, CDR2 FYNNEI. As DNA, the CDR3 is TGTGCCAGCAAGGGGGAAAGACTTATCTACGAGCAGTACTTC. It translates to CASKGERLIYEQYF.

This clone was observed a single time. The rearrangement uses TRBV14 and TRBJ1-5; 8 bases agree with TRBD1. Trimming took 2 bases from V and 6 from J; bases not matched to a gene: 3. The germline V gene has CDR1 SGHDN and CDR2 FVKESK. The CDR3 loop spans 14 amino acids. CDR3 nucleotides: TGTGCCAGCAGCCAACAGGGGGCCGGTCAGCCCCAGCATTTT. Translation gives CASSQQGAGQPQHF.

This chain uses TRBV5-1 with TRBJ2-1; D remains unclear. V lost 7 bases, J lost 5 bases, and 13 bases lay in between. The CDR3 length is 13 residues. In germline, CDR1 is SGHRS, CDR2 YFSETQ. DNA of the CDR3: TGCGCCAGCGAGAGCGAGTGGCACAATGAGCAGTTCTTC. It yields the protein CASESEWHNEQFF. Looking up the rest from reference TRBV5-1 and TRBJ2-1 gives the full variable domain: KAGVTQTPRYLIKTRGQQVTLSCSPISGHRSVSWYQQTPGQGLQFLFEYFSETQRNKGNFPGRFSGRQFSNSRSEMNVSTLELGDSALYLCASESEWHNEQFFGPGTRLTVL.

CDR3 DNA sequence: TGCAGCGTTGTAGGTGGGCCCGGGAAGGGAAACTATGGCTACACCTTC. Its protein product is CSVVGGPGKGNYGYTF. The chain is built from TRBV29-1 and TRBJ1-2; D call uncertain. This CDR3 comprises 16 residues. V lost 4 bases to trimming and J lost 2 bases, with 20 bases between them. Germline CDR1 and CDR2: SQVTM and ANQGSEA.

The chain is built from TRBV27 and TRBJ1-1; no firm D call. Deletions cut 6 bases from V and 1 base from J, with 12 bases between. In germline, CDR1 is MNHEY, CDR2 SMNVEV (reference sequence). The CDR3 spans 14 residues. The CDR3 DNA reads TGTGCCAGCAGGTACAGAACAGCGAACACTGAAGCTTTCTTT. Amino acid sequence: CASRYRTANTEAFF.

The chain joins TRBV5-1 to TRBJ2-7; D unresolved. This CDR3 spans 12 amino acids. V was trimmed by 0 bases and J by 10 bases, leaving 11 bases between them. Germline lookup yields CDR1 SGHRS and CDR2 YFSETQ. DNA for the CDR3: TGCGCCAGCAGCTTGGCCGGAGTGGTTCAGTACTTC. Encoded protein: CASSLAGVVQYF.

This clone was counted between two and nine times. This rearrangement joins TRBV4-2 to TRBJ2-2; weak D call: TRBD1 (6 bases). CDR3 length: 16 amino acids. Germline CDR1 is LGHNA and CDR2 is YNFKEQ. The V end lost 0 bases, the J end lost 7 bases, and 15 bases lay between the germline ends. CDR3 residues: CASSQEGQLRDGELFF. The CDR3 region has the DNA TGTGCCAGCAGCCAAGAAGGACAGCTTAGGGACGGGGAGCTGTTTTTT.

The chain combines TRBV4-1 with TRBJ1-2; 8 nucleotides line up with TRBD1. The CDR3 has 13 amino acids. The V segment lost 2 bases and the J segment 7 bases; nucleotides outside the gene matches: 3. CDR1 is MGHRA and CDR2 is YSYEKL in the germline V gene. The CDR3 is CASSQTGQGGYTF. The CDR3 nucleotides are TGCGCCAGCAGCCAAACTGGACAGGGTGGCTACACCTTC.

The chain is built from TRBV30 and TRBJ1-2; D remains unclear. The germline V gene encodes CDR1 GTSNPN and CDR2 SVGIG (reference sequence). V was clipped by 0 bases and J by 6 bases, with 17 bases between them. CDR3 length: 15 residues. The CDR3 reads CAWSVLGSWSHGYTF. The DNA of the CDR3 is TGTGCCTGGAGTGTACTAGGCAGCTGGAGTCATGGCTACACCTTC.

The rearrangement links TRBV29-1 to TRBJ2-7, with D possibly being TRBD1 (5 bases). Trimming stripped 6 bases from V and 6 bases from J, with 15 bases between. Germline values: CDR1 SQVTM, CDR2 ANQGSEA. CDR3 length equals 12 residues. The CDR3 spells CSVIQDVGEQYF. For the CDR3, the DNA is TGCAGCGTCATACAGGACGTGGGCGAGCAGTACTTC.

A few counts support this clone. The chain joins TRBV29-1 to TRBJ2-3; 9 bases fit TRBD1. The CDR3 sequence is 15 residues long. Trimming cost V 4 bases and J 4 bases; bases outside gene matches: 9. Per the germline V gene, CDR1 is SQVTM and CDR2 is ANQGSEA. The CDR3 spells CSVAWTGVRSDTQYF. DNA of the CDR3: TGCAGCGTTGCGTGGACAGGGGTCAGATCAGATACGCAGTATTTT.

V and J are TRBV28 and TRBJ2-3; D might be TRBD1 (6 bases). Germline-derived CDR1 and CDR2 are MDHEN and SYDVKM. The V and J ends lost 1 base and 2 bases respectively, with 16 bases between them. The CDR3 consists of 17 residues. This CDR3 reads CASSLFRRQANTDTQYF. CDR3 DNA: TGTGCCAGCAGTTTATTCCGTAGACAGGCTAACACAGATACGCAGTATTTT.

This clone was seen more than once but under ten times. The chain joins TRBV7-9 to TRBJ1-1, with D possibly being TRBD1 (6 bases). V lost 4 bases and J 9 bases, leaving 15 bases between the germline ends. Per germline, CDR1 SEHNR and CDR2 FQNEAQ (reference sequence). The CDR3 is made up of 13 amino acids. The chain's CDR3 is CASSWQGTLKAFF. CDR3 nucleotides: TGTGCCAGCAGCTGGCAGGGGACGTTGAAAGCTTTCTTT. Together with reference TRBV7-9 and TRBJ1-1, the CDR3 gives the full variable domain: DTGVSQNPRHKITKRGQNVTFRCDPISEHNRLYWYRQTLGQGPEFLTYFQNEAQLEKSRLLSDRFSAERPKGSFSTLEIQRTEQGDSAMYLCASSWQGTLKAFFGQGTRLTVV.

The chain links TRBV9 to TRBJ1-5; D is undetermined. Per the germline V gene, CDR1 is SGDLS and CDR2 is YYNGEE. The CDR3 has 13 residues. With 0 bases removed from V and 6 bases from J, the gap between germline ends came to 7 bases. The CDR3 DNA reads TGTGCCAGCAGCGTAGGCGGGTTTCAGCCCCAGCATTTT. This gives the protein CASSVGGFQPQHF.